These 27 T cell receptor beta chains were sequenced from one sample in a study of stem cell transplantation in POMP-related autoinflammatory disease. Data came from immunoSEQ multiplex PCR; TCRdb stores just in-frame clones and leaves some out. The sample lists over 1,000 clones; approximately 90% were seen once. Material: a CXCR5-defined cell subset from PBMCs. The receptors stem from a human donor in good health.

The gene calls are TRBV7-9 and TRBJ1-2; D is unresolved. From germline, CDR1 is SEHNR and CDR2 FQNEAQ (reference sequence). Trimming stripped 1 base from V and 7 bases from J, with 10 bases between. The CDR3 length is 13 residues. The CDR3 protein is CASSLGYGFGYTF. The CDR3 DNA reads as TGTGCCAGCAGCTTAGGTTATGGTTTTGGCTACACCTTC.

The sample holds one count of this clone. This chain connects TRBV5-4 to TRBJ1-1; D is undetermined. The CDR3 loop spans 13 amino acids. Germline V gene data show CDR1 as SGHNT and CDR2 as YYREEE (reference sequence). The germline V and J ends were trimmed by 4 bases and 1 base, with 8 bases remaining between them. Here the CDR3 DNA reads TGTGCCAGCAGCCACCGTAGGAACACTGAAGCTTTCTTT. Protein: CASSHRRNTEAFF.

The chain links TRBV7-3 to TRBJ2-2; the match to TRBD2 covers 10 bases. After removal of 5 bases from V and 6 bases from J, the junction contained 9 bases not matched to a gene. Germline CDR1 reads SGHTA; CDR2 reads FQGTGA. The CDR3 runs 16 residues. CDR3 amino acids: CASSPERGGLAGELFF. Written as DNA, the CDR3 is TGTGCCAGCAGCCCCGAGCGGGGGGGCTTGGCCGGGGAGCTGTTTTTT.

This clone was seen just once. V and J are TRBV19 and TRBJ2-7; tentatively, D is TRBD2 (7 bases). This CDR3 has 14 residues. V lost 6 bases, J lost 3 bases, and 15 bases lay in between. The germline gives CDR1 LNHDA, CDR2 SQIVND (reference sequence). DNA for the CDR3: TGTGCCAGTAGCTCGGTGGGAGGGGGCTACGAGCAGTACTTC. Translated: CASSSVGGGYEQYF.

This sequence joins TRBV5-6 and TRBJ1-3; D not resolved. The V and J ends lost 0 bases and 0 bases respectively, with 10 bases between them. There are 16 residues in the CDR3. Germline values: CDR1 SGHDT, CDR2 YYEEEE. In DNA form, the CDR3 reads TGTGCCAGCAGCTTGGTCGCGGGATCCTCTGGAAACACCATATATTTT. Protein product: CASSLVAGSSGNTIYF.

The chain uses TRBV9 and TRBJ1-2; no clear D gene. This CDR3 is 16 amino acids long. Deletions cut 3 bases from V and 2 bases from J, with 17 bases between. CDR1 is SGDLS, CDR2 YYNGEE, per germline. CDR3: CASSDPRDVKNYGYTF. The CDR3 nucleotides are TGTGCCAGCAGCGATCCCCGAGACGTAAAGAACTATGGCTACACCTTC.

The chain couples TRBV18 to TRBJ1-3; D is ambiguous. The CDR3 loop spans 16 amino acids. V lost 2 bases, J lost 2 bases, and 13 bases lay in between. Germline CDR1 reads KGHSH; CDR2 reads LQKENI. CDR3 in amino acids: CASSPGGQIAGNTIYF. Here the CDR3 DNA reads TGTGCCAGCTCACCAGGAGGGCAGATCGCTGGAAACACCATATATTTT.

The chain joins TRBV5-1 to TRBJ1-3; TRBD1 agrees at 7 bases. The CDR3 consists of 20 residues. Trimming removed 3 bases from V and 0 bases from J; junction bases left unmatched: 18. Germline V gives CDR1 SGHRS, CDR2 YFSETQ. The CDR3 nucleotides read TGCGCCAGCAGCTCGGCTCGACCCGGGACAGCTCCTATCTCTGGAAACACCATATATTTT. Translated: CASSSARPGTAPISGNTIYF.

The chain employs TRBV7-3 and TRBJ2-3; tentatively, D is TRBD1 (5 bases). CDR3 length: 17 residues. CDR1 and CDR2 (germline): SGHTA, FQGTGA. Trimming pared 5 bases from V and 1 base from J, leaving 19 bases between. CDR3 DNA: TGTGCCAGCAGCCCCGACAGACCGCTTTTTGGCACAGATACGCAGTATTTT. It translates to CASSPDRPLFGTDTQYF.

The rearrangement joins TRBV2 to TRBJ1-5; weak D call: TRBD1 (6 bases). Germline V gene sequence: CDR1 SNHLY, CDR2 FYNNEI. Trimming left V 4 bases short and J 4 bases short, with 14 bases between. This CDR3 spans 15 amino acids. The CDR3 region is CASSGRSQGNQPQHF. Here the CDR3 DNA reads TGTGCCAGCAGTGGTCGTAGTCAGGGGAATCAGCCCCAGCATTTT.

The chain employs TRBV7-3 and TRBJ2-1; 8 bases are a match to TRBD2. Germline V CDR1 and CDR2: SGHTA, FQGTGA. This CDR3 has 15 residues. J lost 8 bases, V lost 2 bases, and 8 bases had no gene match. The CDR3 region has the DNA TGTGCCAGCAGCTTACTAAGCGGGAGCGCGGATGAGCAGTTCTTC. It translates to CASSLLSGSADEQFF.

This chain links TRBV13 with TRBJ2-5; maybe TRBD1 (5 bases). The CDR3 extends over 13 amino acids. Trimming pared 5 bases from V and 7 bases from J, leaving 14 bases between. Germline loops: CDR1 PRHDT, CDR2 FYEKMQ (reference sequence). CDR3 DNA sequence: TGTGCCAGCAGCCCCCAGGGAATTGCGACCCAGTACTTC. This gives the protein CASSPQGIATQYF.

This chain joins TRBV19 and TRBJ1-3; D is ambiguous. The germline V gene has CDR1 LNHDA and CDR2 SQIVND (reference sequence). This CDR3 contains 11 residues. V dropped 11 bases and J dropped 7 bases, with 12 bases sitting between them. CDR3 DNA: TGTGCCTGCGGACTGCTCAACACCATATATTTT. Translating gives CACGLLNTIYF.

The chain has TRBV21-1 and TRBJ2-2; the table gives TRBD1 as D, unverified against the DNA. TRBV21-1 is a pseudogene segment. The CDR3 is made up of 13 amino acids. This chain's CDR3 is CASSKSRTGELFF. CDR3 coding DNA: TGTGCCAGCAGCAAGAGCAGGACCGGGGAGCTGTTTTTT.

The V call is TRBV6-1, the J call TRBJ1-5; D may be TRBD1 (5 bases). In germline, CDR1 is MNHNS, CDR2 SASEGT. The CDR3 is made up of 11 amino acids. V lost 8 bases, J lost 4 bases, and 6 bases lay in between. The CDR3 protein is CASGGNQPQHF. The CDR3 DNA reads TGTGCCAGCGGGGGGAATCAGCCCCAGCATTTT.

This clone was recorded only once. This sequence joins TRBV12-5 and TRBJ1-2, with a tentative D call TRBD1 (6 bases). Deletions cut 4 bases from V and 8 bases from J, with 17 bases between. The CDR3 covers 14 residues. The germline CDR1 and CDR2 sequences are LGHNT and FRNRAP. CDR3 nucleotides: TGTGCTAGTGGTTACGGGGGCACGGCGGGAGGCTACACCTTC. Its protein product is CASGYGGTAGGYTF.

The V gene is TRBV6-5, the J gene TRBJ2-7; D might be TRBD1 (5 bases). V shed 0 bases and J shed 2 bases, with 5 bases lying between them. The V gene's germline CDR1 is MNHEY and CDR2 SVGAGI. The CDR3 consists of 13 residues. In DNA, the CDR3 is TGTGCCAGCAGTTACTCGACAGCCTACGAGCAGTACTTC. Protein product: CASSYSTAYEQYF.

CDR3 amino acids: CASSVGTAQETQYF. The CDR3 DNA sequence: TGTGCCAGCAGTGTCGGGACAGCACAAGAGACCCAGTACTTC. The rearrangement joins TRBV2 to TRBJ2-5; 7 bases line up with TRBD1. Germline-derived CDR1 and CDR2 are SNHLY and FYNNEI. Germline trimming cut 4 bases from V and 2 bases from J; bases unmatched to any gene: 4. The CDR3 has 14 amino acids.

This rearrangement joins TRBV5-1 to TRBJ1-2; D uncertain. The length of the CDR3 is 14 residues. Per germline, CDR1 SGHRS and CDR2 YFSETQ. Deletions cut 4 bases from V and 1 base from J, with 11 bases between. CDR3 in amino acids: CASSPESRNYGYTF. The CDR3 nucleotides are TGCGCCAGCAGCCCTGAGAGCCGTAACTATGGCTACACCTTC.

The rearrangement joins TRBV7-9 to TRBJ2-7; D remains ambiguous. The CDR3 covers 13 residues. Per germline, CDR1 SEHNR and CDR2 FQNEAQ (reference sequence). Deletions cut 4 bases from V and 2 bases from J, with 9 bases between. CDR3 residues: CASSSRGPYEQYF. The CDR3 DNA follows: TGTGCCAGCAGCTCCCGTGGGCCCTACGAGCAGTACTTC.

V usage is TRBV29-1 and J usage is TRBJ1-2; 8 positions match TRBD1. Germline CDR1 SQVTM, CDR2 ANQGSEA. The CDR3 runs to 14 residues. Losses at the gene ends were 1 base for V and 7 bases for J; bases not matched to a gene: 8. In nucleotides, the CDR3 is TGCAGCGTTGAAGGACGGCAGGGGGCGTTTGGCTACACCTTC. This translates into CSVEGRQGAFGYTF.

The genes are TRBV19 and TRBJ1-1, with D uncertain. V was pared by 3 bases and J by 2 bases, with 10 bases between. This CDR3 is built from 14 residues. The germline V gene has CDR1 LNHDA and CDR2 SQIVND (reference sequence). CDR3 nucleotides: TGTGCCAGTAGTATCGACGACCCCAACACTGAAGCTTTCTTT. Amino acids: CASSIDDPNTEAFF.

CDR3 loop: CASSVAWGMGELFF. The CDR3 DNA is TGTGCCAGCAGCGTAGCCTGGGGAATGGGGGAGCTGTTTTTT. The chain couples TRBV9 to TRBJ2-2, with D hard to call. The CDR3 consists of 14 residues. Per the germline V gene, CDR1 is SGDLS and CDR2 is YYNGEE. V lost 0 bases and J lost 8, with 11 bases in between.

This rearrangement joins TRBV6-6 to TRBJ2-2; 7 bases fit TRBD1. CDR3 length equals 15 residues. Germline CDR1 MNHNY, CDR2 SVGAGI (reference sequence). V dropped 2 bases and J dropped 6; count of bases not matched to a gene: 6. The CDR3 reads CASSYVSGGAGELFF. The DNA for the CDR3 is TGTGCCAGCAGTTACGTATCAGGGGGTGCCGGGGAGCTGTTTTTT.

This chain uses TRBV25-1 with TRBJ2-7; 7 positions agree with TRBD2. V lost 5 bases to trimming and J lost 6 bases; unmatched junction nucleotides: 4. This CDR3 has 12 amino acids. The germline V gene has CDR1 MGHDK and CDR2 SYGVNS. CDR3 sequence: CASSLTSREQYF. The CDR3 region has the DNA TGTGCCAGCAGTTTGACTAGCCGCGAGCAGTACTTC.

The chain joins TRBV7-9 to TRBJ1-4; the D is unclear. There are 15 residues in the CDR3. Germline CDR1 and CDR2: SEHNR and FQNEAQ (reference sequence). V lost 5 bases and J 7 bases, leaving 17 bases between the germline ends. The CDR3 region is CASSPPPRYGEKLFF. The DNA of the CDR3 is TGTGCCAGCAGCCCTCCCCCTCGTTATGGTGAAAAACTGTTTTTT.

The V and J genes are TRBV7-3 and TRBJ2-3, with 7 bases lining up with TRBD2. The V segment lost 1 base and the J segment 3 bases; nucleotides outside the gene matches: 7. The CDR3 covers 16 residues. The germline gives CDR1 SGHTA, CDR2 FQGTGA. The CDR3 spells CASSLKAGLGTDTQYF. In DNA form, the CDR3 reads TGTGCCAGCAGCTTAAAAGCGGGACTTGGGACAGATACGCAGTATTTT.